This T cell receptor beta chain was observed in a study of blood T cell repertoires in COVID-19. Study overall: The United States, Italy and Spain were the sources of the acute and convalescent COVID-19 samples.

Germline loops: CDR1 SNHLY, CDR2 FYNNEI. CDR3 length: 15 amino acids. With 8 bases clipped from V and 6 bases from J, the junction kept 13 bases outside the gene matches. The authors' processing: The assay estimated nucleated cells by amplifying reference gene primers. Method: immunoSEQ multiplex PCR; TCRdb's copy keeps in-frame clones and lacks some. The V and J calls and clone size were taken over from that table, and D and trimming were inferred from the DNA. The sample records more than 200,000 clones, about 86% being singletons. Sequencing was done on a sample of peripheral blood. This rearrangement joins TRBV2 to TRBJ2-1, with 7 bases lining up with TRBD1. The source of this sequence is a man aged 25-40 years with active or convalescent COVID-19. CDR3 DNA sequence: TGTGCCAGCCAGAACCGGGGTAGGGGGCCCAATGAGCAGTTCTTC. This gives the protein CASQNRGRGPNEQFF.